One and the same sample provided the 16 T cell receptor beta chains below, sequenced in a study of blood T cell repertoires in COVID-19. Produced via immunoSEQ multiplex PCR; TCRdb's table is partial and in-frame only. The table records about 100,000 clones, approximately 86% of them present only once. Sequenced input: peripheral blood. The receptors were gathered from a man older than 75 with acute or convalescent COVID-19.

This clone is a singleton in its sample. The genes are TRBV6-5 and TRBJ2-1; D unclear. V lost 0 bases and J 9 bases, leaving 15 bases between the germline ends. CDR1 and CDR2 from the germline V gene are MNHEY and SVGAGI. CDR3 length equals 15 residues. The CDR3 DNA sequence: TGTGCCAGCAGTTACTCGAGAACCTTCCCGGGTGAGCAGTTCTTC. This translates into CASSYSRTFPGEQFF.

V is TRBV7-2 and J is TRBJ2-5; maybe TRBD1 (6 bases). Germline CDR1 SGHTA, CDR2 FQGNSA. There are 13 residues in the CDR3. The ends were cut back, 4 bases at V and 2 bases at J, with 8 bases in the middle. CDR3: CASSWTAQETQYF. DNA for the CDR3: TGTGCCAGCAGCTGGACAGCACAAGAGACCCAGTACTTC.

The chain links TRBV7-8 to TRBJ2-7, with 9 bases lining up with TRBD1. CDR3 length equals 15 residues. The junction had 3 bases not matched to a gene; V was cut back by 3 bases and J by 0 bases. Germline assignment: CDR1 SGHVS and CDR2 FQNEAQ. CDR3: CASSFAGQGSYEQYF. The CDR3 DNA follows: TGTGCCAGCAGCTTTGCGGGACAGGGCTCCTACGAGCAGTACTTC.

The V and J genes are TRBV6-2 or TRBV6-3 and TRBJ2-7; TRBD1 matches 7 bases. The J segment lost 0 bases and the V segment lost 2 bases, leaving 7 bases of the junction unmatched. The CDR3 is 16 residues long. The germline V gene has CDR1 MNHEY and CDR2 SVGEGT. For the CDR3, the DNA is TGTGCCAGCAGTTACGGTGTCGGGACAGTCTCCTACGAGCAGTACTTC. It translates to CASSYGVGTVSYEQYF.

The CDR3 spells CASSSRGGLSNEQFF. The CDR3 DNA reads TGTGCCAGCAGCTCCCGCGGGGGGCTGAGTAATGAGCAGTTCTTC. The rearrangement uses TRBV9 and TRBJ2-1; 8 bases agree with TRBD2. The CDR3 spans 15 residues. From germline, CDR1 is SGDLS and CDR2 YYNGEE. With V trimmed by 4 bases and J by 7 bases, 10 bases remained unmatched. The full variable domain, completed using reference TRBV9 and TRBJ2-1, is DSGVTQTPKHLITATGQRVTLRCSPRSGDLSVYWYQQSLDQGLQFLIQYYNGEERAKGNILERFSAQQFPDLHSELNLSSLELGDSALYFCASSSRGGLSNEQFFGPGTRLTVL.

The CDR3 nucleotides read TGCGCCAGCGCTCCTGGGGGGGATAGTGTTACAGATACGCAGTATTTT. This translates into CASAPGGDSVTDTQYF. The chain has TRBV5-1 and TRBJ2-3; 7 bases align to TRBD2. The CDR3 has 16 residues. CDR1 and CDR2 from the germline V gene are SGHRS and YFSETQ. The trim removed 7 bases at V and 3 bases at J, leaving 14 bases unmatched.

V and J are TRBV3-1 (or the pseudogene TRBV3-2) and TRBJ2-7, with D possibly matching TRBD2 (6 bases). Deletions cut 3 bases from V and 0 bases from J, with 21 bases between. This CDR3 has 18 residues. In germline, CDR1 is LGHDT, CDR2 YNNKEL (reference sequence). CDR3 amino acids: CASSQSVEAGLSSYEQYF. The CDR3, as DNA: TGTGCCAGCAGCCAGTCCGTTGAGGCGGGGCTTAGCTCCTACGAGCAGTACTTC.

The CDR3 region has the DNA TGTGCCAGCGGGACAGGGGGCATCTACGAGCAGTACTTC. Amino acids: CASGTGGIYEQYF. The rearrangement joins TRBV12-3 or TRBV12-4 to TRBJ2-7; 12 bases map to TRBD1. The CDR3 is made up of 13 amino acids. V lost 8 bases and J lost 3; bases outside the gene matches: 2.

The chain employs TRBV19 and TRBJ1-1; the D is unclear. The CDR3 spans 14 residues. The ends were cut back, 3 bases at V and 4 bases at J, with 12 bases in the middle. CDR1 is LNHDA, CDR2 SQIVND, per germline (reference sequence). The CDR3 sequence: CASSMVREGTEAFF. In nucleotides, the CDR3 is TGTGCCAGTAGTATGGTAAGGGAGGGCACTGAAGCTTTCTTT.

This sequence joins TRBV29-1 and TRBJ1-1; TRBD1 agrees at 8 bases. Germline V gene lookup returns CDR1 SQVTM and CDR2 ANQGSEA. This CDR3 contains 14 residues. V trimming: 6 bases; J trimming: 2 bases; junction bases outside the gene matches: 8. CDR3 sequence (DNA): TGCAGCGTGACCAGGGGGCCTAGAAACACTGAAGCTTTCTTT. It translates to CSVTRGPRNTEAFF.

In this sample, this clone turned up a few times. The chain carries TRBV28 and TRBJ1-5, with a tentative D call TRBD1 (6 bases). Germline V gene lookup returns CDR1 MDHEN and CDR2 SYDVKM. V lost 5 bases, J lost 4 bases, and 18 bases lay in between. The CDR3 totals 16 residues. Here the CDR3 reads CASSVVGGGGNQPQHF. Here the CDR3 DNA reads TGTGCCAGCAGTGTCGTTGGGGGCGGGGGAAATCAGCCCCAGCATTTT. Together with reference TRBV28 and TRBJ1-5, the CDR3 gives the full variable domain: DVKVTQSSRYLVKRTGEKVFLECVQDMDHENMFWYRQDPGLGLRLIYFSYDVKMKEKGDIPEGYSVSREKKERFSLILESASTNQTSMYLCASSVVGGGGNQPQHFGDGTRLSIL.

The V and J genes are TRBV14 and TRBJ1-3; unclear D gene. This CDR3 spans 14 amino acids. Germline V gene sequence: CDR1 SGHDN, CDR2 FVKESK. The ends were cut back, 4 bases at V and 4 bases at J, with 11 bases in the middle. The CDR3 protein is CASSLGRSGNTIYF. CDR3 sequence (DNA): TGTGCCAGCAGCCTGGGGAGGTCGGGAAACACCATATATTTT.

J is TRBJ1-1 and V is TRBV7-9, with D hard to call. V was shortened by 7 bases and J by 1 base, with 10 bases between the two germline ends. The CDR3 is 13 residues long. Per germline, CDR1 SEHNR and CDR2 FQNEAQ (reference sequence). CDR3 in amino acids: CASTPPGNTEAFF. CDR3 coding DNA: TGTGCCAGCACCCCCCCAGGGAACACTGAAGCTTTCTTT.

The chain couples TRBV13 to TRBJ2-7, with 15 positions matching TRBD2. V trimming: 0 bases; J trimming: 5 bases; junction bases outside the gene matches: 2. Germline V gene lookup returns CDR1 PRHDT and CDR2 FYEKMQ (reference sequence). The CDR3 runs to 16 residues. Here the CDR3 DNA reads TGTGCCAGCAGCTTAGGAGGGACTAGCGGGAGGCACGAGCAGTACTTC. This translates into CASSLGGTSGRHEQYF.

The V gene is TRBV19, the J gene TRBJ2-3, with 11 bases fitting TRBD2. Germline CDR1 is LNHDA and CDR2 is SQIVND (reference sequence). The CDR3 extends over 15 amino acids. The ends lost 5 bases at V and 0 bases at J; junction bases unmatched: 1. CDR3 region: CASSRLAGSTDTQYF. The CDR3 DNA follows: TGTGCCAGTAGTCGACTAGCGGGGAGCACAGATACGCAGTATTTT.

The chain is built from TRBV19 and TRBJ2-2; D is undetermined. CDR1 and CDR2 from the germline V gene are LNHDA and SQIVND (reference sequence). V shed 5 bases and J shed 2 bases, with 9 bases lying between them. The CDR3 loop spans 14 amino acids. The chain's CDR3 is CASSVQYNTGELFF. CDR3 coding DNA: TGTGCCAGTAGTGTCCAGTACAACACCGGGGAGCTGTTTTTT. The whole variable domain, filled in from reference TRBV19 and TRBJ2-2, reads DGGITQSPKYLFRKEGQNVTLSCEQNLNHDAMYWYRQDPGQGLRLIYYSQIVNDFQKGDIAEGYSVSREKKESFPLTVTSAQKNPTAFYLCASSVQYNTGELFFGEGSRLTVL.